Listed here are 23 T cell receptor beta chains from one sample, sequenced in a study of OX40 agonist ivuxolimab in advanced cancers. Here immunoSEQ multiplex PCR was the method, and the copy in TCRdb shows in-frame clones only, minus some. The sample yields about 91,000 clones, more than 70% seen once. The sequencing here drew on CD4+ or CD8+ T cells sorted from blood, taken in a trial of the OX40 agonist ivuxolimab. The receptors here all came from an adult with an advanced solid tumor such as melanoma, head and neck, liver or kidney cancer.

This chain's CDR3 is CASSRIGTSGLYNEQFF. The CDR3 DNA follows: TGTGCCAGCAGCCGAATAGGGACTAGCGGGTTATACAATGAGCAGTTCTTC. V is TRBV7-3 and J is TRBJ2-1, with 12 bases identical to TRBD2. The CDR3 spans 17 residues. Germline V gene data show CDR1 as SGHTA and CDR2 as FQGTGA. The V gene end was trimmed by 5 bases and the J gene end by 4 bases; junction bases not matched to a gene: 9.

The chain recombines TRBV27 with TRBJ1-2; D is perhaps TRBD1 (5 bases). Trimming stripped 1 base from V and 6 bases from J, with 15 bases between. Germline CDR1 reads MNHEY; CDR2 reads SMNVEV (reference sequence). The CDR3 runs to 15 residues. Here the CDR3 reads CASSLWGTQGNGYTF. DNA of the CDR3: TGTGCCAGCAGTTTATGGGGGACCCAGGGTAATGGCTACACCTTC.

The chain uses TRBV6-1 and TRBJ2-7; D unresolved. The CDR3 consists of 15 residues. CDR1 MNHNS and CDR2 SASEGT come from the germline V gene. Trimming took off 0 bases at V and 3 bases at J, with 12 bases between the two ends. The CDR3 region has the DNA TGTGCCAGCAGTGAAGCAGGGAATTCGTTCTACGAGCAGTACTTC. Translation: CASSEAGNSFYEQYF.

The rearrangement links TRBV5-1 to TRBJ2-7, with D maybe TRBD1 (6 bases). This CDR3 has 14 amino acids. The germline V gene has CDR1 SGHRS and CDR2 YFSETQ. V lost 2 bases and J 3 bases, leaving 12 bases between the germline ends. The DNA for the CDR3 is TGCGCCAGCAGCTTAACAGGGTCCGGCTACGAGCAGTACTTC. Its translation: CASSLTGSGYEQYF.

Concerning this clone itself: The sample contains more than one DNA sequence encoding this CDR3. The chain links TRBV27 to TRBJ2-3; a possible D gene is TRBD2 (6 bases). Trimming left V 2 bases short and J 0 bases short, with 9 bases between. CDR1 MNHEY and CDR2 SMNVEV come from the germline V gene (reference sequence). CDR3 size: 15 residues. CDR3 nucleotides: TGTGCCAGCAGTTTAGGAGGGGTCAGCACAGATACGCAGTATTTT. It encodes CASSLGGVSTDTQYF.

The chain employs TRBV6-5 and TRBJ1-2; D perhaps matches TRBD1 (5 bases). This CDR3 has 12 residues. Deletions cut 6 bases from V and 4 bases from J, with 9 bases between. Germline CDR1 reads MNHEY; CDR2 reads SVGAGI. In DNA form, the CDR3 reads TGTGCCAGCAGCGGGGCAAGCTATGGCTACACCTTC. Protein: CASSGASYGYTF.

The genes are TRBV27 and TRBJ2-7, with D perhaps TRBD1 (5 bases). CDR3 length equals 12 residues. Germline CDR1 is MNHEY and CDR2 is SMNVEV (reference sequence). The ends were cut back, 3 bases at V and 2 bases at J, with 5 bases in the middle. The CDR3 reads CASSLDTYEQYF. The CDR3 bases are TGTGCCAGCAGTTTGGACACCTACGAGCAGTACTTC.

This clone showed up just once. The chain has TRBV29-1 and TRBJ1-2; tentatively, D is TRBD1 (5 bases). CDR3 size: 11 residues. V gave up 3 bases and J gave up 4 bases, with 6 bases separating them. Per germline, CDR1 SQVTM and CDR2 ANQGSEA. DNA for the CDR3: TGCAGCGTTGATACAGGCTATGGCTACACCTTC. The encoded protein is CSVDTGYGYTF.

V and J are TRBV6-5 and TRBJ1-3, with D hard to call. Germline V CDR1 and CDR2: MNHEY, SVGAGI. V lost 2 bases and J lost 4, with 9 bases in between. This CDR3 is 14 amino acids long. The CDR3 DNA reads TGTGCCAGCAGTTACGGTCAAAGGGGAAACACCATATATTTT. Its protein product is CASSYGQRGNTIYF.

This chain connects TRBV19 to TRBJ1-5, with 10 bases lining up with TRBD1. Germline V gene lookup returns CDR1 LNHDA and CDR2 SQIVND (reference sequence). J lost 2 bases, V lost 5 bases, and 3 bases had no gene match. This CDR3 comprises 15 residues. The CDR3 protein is CASSRGTGGNQPQHF. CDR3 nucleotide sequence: TGTGCCAGTAGTCGAGGGACAGGGGGCAATCAGCCCCAGCATTTT.

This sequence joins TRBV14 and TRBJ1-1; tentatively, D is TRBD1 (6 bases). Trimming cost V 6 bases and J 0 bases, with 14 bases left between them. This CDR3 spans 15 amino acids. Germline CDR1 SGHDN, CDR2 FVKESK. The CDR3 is CASSLRGLMNTEAFF. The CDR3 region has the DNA TGTGCCAGCAGTCTAAGGGGGTTGATGAACACTGAAGCTTTCTTT.

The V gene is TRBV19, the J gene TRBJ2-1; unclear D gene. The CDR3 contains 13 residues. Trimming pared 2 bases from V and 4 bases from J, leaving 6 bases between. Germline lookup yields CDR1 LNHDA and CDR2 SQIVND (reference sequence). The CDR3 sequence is CASSINFYNEQFF. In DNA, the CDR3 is TGTGCCAGTAGTATAAACTTTTACAATGAGCAGTTCTTC. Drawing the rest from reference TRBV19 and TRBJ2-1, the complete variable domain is DGGITQSPKYLFRKEGQNVTLSCEQNLNHDAMYWYRQDPGQGLRLIYYSQIVNDFQKGDIAEGYSVSREKKESFPLTVTSAQKNPTAFYLCASSINFYNEQFFGPGTRLTVL.

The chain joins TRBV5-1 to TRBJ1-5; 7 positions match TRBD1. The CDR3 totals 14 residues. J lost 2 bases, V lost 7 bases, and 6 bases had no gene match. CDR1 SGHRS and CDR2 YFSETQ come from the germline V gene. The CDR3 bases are TGCGCCAGCTCCACAGGGGATGGCAATCAGCCCCAGCATTTT. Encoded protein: CASSTGDGNQPQHF.

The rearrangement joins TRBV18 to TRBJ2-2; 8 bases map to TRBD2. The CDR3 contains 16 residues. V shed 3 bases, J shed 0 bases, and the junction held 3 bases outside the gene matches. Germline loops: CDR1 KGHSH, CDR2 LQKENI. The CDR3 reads CASSPISGTNTGELFF. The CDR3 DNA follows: TGTGCCAGCTCACCGATTAGCGGGACGAACACCGGGGAGCTGTTTTTT.

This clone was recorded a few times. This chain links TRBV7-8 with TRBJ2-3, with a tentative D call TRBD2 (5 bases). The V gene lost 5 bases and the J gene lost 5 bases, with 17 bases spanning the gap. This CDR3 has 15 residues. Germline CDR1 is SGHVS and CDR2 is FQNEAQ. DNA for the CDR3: TGTGCCAGCAGCACTAGGGTGGGGAGCGGAGATACGCAGTATTTT. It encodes CASSTRVGSGDTQYF. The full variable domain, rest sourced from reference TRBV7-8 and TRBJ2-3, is GAGVSQSPRYKVAKRGQDVALRCDPISGHVSLFWYQQALGQGPEFLTYFQNEAQLDKSGLPSDRFFAERPEGSVSTLKIQRTQQEDSAVYLCASSTRVGSGDTQYFGPGTRLTVL.

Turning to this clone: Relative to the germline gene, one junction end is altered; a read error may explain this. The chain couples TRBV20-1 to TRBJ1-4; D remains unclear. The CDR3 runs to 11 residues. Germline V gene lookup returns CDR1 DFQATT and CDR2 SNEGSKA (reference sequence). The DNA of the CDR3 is TGCAGTGCCCACTTGAATGAAAAAGTGTTTTTT. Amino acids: CSAHLNEKVFF.

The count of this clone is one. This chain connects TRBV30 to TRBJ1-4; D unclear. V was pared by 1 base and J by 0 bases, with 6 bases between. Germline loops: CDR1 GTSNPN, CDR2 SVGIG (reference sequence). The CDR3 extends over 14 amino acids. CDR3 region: CAWSGVATNEKLFF. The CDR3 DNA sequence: TGTGCCTGGAGTGGGGTTGCAACTAATGAAAAACTGTTTTTT.

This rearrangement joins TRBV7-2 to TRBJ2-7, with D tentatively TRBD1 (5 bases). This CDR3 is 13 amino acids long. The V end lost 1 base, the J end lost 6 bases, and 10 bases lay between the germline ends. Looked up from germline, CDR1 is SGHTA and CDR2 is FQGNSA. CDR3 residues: CASSLGPGSEQYV. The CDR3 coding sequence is TGTGCCAGCAGCTTAGGACCAGGGTCCGAGCAGTACGTC.

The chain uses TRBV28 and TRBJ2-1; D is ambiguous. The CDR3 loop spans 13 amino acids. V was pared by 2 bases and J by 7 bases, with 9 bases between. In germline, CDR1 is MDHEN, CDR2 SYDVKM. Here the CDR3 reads CASSLGALNEQFF. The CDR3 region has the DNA TGTGCCAGCAGTTTAGGCGCTCTAAATGAGCAGTTCTTC.

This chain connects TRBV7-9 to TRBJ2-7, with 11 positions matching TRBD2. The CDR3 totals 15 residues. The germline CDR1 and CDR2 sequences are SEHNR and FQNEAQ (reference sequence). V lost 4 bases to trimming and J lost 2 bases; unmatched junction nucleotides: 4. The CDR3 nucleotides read TGTGCCAGCAGCTCTCGACTAGCGGGGCCCTACGAGCAGTACTTC. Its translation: CASSSRLAGPYEQYF.

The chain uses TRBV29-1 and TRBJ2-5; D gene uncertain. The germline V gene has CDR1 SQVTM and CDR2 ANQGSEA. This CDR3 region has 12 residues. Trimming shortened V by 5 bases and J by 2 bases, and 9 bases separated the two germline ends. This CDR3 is CSVSQRQETQYF. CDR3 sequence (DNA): TGCAGCGTTTCGCAGCGACAAGAGACCCAGTACTTC.

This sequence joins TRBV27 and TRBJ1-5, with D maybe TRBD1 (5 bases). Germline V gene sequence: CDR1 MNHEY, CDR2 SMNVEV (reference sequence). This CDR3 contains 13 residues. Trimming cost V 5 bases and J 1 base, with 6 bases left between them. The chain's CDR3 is CASSHRSNQPQHF. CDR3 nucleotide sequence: TGTGCCAGCAGTCACAGGAGCAATCAGCCCCAGCATTTT.

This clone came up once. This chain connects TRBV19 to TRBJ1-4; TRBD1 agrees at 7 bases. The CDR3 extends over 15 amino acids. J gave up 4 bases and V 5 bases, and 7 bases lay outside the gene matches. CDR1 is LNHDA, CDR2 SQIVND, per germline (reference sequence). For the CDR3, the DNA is TGTGCCAGTAGTGCAGGGACAGCGCTTAATGAAAAACTGTTTTTT. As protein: CASSAGTALNEKLFF.